This paragraph reports one T cell receptor beta chain. The antigen is not known. This sample is drawn from a study of T-cell reconstitution after alpha-beta-depleted transplantation in children. Overall study results and limits: T-cell counts and diversity at one year following transplant were attributed mainly to newly produced T cells. As was reported, about two months after transplant, alpha-beta T cells came from several hundred expanded graft clones. Surviving thymic progenitors and recipient T cells were the source of high TCRbeta diversity at day 60 in some patients.

The CDR3 runs to 14 residues. Germline CDR1 and CDR2: DFQATT and SNEGSKA (reference sequence). V gave up 3 bases and J gave up 0 bases, with 12 bases separating them. Preparation of the TCRbeta library was carried out with unique molecular identifiers. TCRdb fed the PCR reads into MiXCR, producing one record per CDR3 protein. The data hold roughly 490,000 distinct CDR3 sequences, with around 10% observed a single time. The source was PBMCs, mostly from graft donor cells, collected 180 days after TCRalphabeta/CD19-depleted stem cell transplant. The sequence came from a female patient younger than 10 who had a stem cell transplant for aplastic anemia, so the T cells may come from the graft donor. This chain joins TRBV20-1 and TRBJ2-7, with unresolved D. The CDR3 region is CSASDRRNSYEQYF. DNA of the CDR3: TGCAGTGCTAGTGATCGCAGGAACTCCTACGAGCAGTACTTC.